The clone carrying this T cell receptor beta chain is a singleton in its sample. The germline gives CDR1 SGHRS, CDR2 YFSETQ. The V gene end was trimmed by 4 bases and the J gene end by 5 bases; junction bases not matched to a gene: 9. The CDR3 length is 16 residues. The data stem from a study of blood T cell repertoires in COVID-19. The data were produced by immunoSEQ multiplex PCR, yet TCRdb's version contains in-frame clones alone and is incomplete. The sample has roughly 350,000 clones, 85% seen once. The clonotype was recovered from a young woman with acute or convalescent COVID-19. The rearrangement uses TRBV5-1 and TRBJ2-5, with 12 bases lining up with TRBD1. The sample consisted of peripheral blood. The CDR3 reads CASSPGGTGGEETQYF. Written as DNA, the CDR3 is TGCGCCAGCAGCCCGGGCGGGACAGGGGGCGAGGAGACCCAGTACTTC.